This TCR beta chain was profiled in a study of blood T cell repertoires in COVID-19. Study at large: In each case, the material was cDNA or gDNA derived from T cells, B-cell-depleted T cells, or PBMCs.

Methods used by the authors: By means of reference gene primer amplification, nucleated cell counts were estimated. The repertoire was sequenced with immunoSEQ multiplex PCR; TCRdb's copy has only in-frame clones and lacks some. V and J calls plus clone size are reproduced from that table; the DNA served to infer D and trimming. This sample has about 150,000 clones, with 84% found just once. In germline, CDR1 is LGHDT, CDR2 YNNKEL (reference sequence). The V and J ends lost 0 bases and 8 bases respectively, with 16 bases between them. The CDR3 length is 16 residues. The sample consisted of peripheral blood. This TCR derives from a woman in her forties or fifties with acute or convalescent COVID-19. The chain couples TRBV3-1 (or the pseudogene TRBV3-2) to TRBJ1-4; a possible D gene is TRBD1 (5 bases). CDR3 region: CASSQDVTDDGEKLFF. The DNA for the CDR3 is TGTGCCAGCAGCCAAGATGTGACAGATGACGGAGAAAAACTGTTTTTT.